This T cell receptor (beta chain) was identified during a study of T cells after yellow fever vaccination. Study-level points and caveats: A large majority of primary-vaccination clones showed up again after the booster (under 98% CD4, about 87% CD8).

At least ten counts were recorded for this clonotype. The antigen is not known. TCRdb reanalysed the 5' RACE reads using MiXCR and keeps one entry per CDR3 protein. The table lists 150,000 or so distinct CDR3 sequences, around 7% of them singletons. Germline assignment: CDR1 KGHSH and CDR2 LQKENI. Trimming left V 6 bases short and J 6 bases short, with 12 bases between. This CDR3 is built from 13 residues. V and J are TRBV18 and TRBJ1-5; D not certain. The source is a man younger than 35 who received the YFV17D yellow fever vaccine. The sample in question was CD4+ T cells sorted from PBMCs, obtained around 5 days after the first yellow fever vaccination. CDR3: CASSSTGGQPQHF. The CDR3 nucleotides read TGTGCCAGCTCCTCCACGGGTGGTCAGCCCCAGCATTTT.